A single sample gave rise to the 6 T cell receptor beta chains below, sequenced in a study of CD8 T cells in Susac syndrome. RNA, at about 0.5 to 1 ug, was reverse transcribed with random hexamers. TCRdb fed the immunoSEQ multiplex PCR reads into MiXCR, producing one record per CDR3 protein. The repertoire holds about 180,000 distinct CDR3 sequences, with roughly 95% as singletons. Sequencing was carried out using CD4+ T cells from PBMCs. The source is a human donor with Susac syndrome.

This chain links TRBV3-1 with TRBJ2-3, with D possibly being TRBD2 (6 bases). Germline CDR1 LGHDT, CDR2 YNNKEL (reference sequence). This CDR3 region has 18 residues. The V and J ends lost 3 bases and 0 bases respectively, with 19 bases between them. DNA of the CDR3: TGTGCCAGCAGCCATTCCCAGCGGGCAAGGACTAGCACAGATACGCAGTATTTT. Translation: CASSHSQRARTSTDTQYF.

The chain is built from TRBV9 and TRBJ2-5; possible D gene TRBD2, 7 bases. Trimming cost V 4 bases and J 2 bases, with 18 bases left between them. The germline CDR1 and CDR2 sequences are SGDLS and YYNGEE. This CDR3 is built from 16 residues. The CDR3 loop is CASSPGGGPVQETQYF. CDR3 DNA: TGTGCCAGCAGCCCTGGGGGGGGCCCAGTACAAGAGACCCAGTACTTC.

This chain links TRBV30 with TRBJ1-2; a possible D gene is TRBD1 (6 bases). The germline gives CDR1 GTSNPN, CDR2 SVGIG (reference sequence). V lost 2 bases and J 4 bases, leaving 14 bases between the germline ends. The CDR3 runs to 14 residues. In DNA form, the CDR3 reads TGTGCCTGGAGTAGGGACTGGGACACCTATGGCTACACCTTC. Protein product: CAWSRDWDTYGYTF.

The V gene is TRBV2, the J gene TRBJ2-2; D possibly uses TRBD1 or TRBD2 (6 bases each). Germline CDR1 SNHLY, CDR2 FYNNEI. The CDR3 contains 13 residues. The V gene lost 7 bases and the J gene lost 6 bases, with 12 bases spanning the gap. The CDR3 DNA is TGTGCCAGCACGCAGGAGGGGGCCGGGGAGCTGTTTTTT. Its protein product is CASTQEGAGELFF.

The chain is built from TRBV30 and TRBJ1-5; D is unresolved. V was trimmed by 5 bases and J by 4 bases, leaving 12 bases between them. The germline V gene has CDR1 GTSNPN and CDR2 SVGIG (reference sequence). The CDR3 is made up of 13 amino acids. Written as DNA, the CDR3 is TGTGCCTGGTCCGATTGGCTAAATCAGCCCCAGCATTTT. It yields the protein CAWSDWLNQPQHF. The full variable domain, with the rest looked up from reference TRBV30 and TRBJ1-5, is SQTIHQWPATLVQPVGSPLSLECTVEGTSNPNLYWYRQAAGRGLQLLFYSVGIGQISSEVPQNLSASRPQDRQFILSSKKLLLSDSGFYLCAWSDWLNQPQHFGDGTRLSIL.

The V and J genes are TRBV7-8 and TRBJ2-2, with D perhaps matching TRBD1 (6 bases). The CDR3 sequence is 14 residues long. The V end lost 1 base, the J end lost 7 bases, and 10 bases lay between the germline ends. The germline V gene encodes CDR1 SGHVS and CDR2 FQNEAQ. CDR3 residues: CASSLGQGLGELFF. In DNA form, the CDR3 reads TGTGCCAGCAGCTTAGGTCAGGGGCTCGGGGAGCTGTTTTTT. Using reference TRBV7-8 and TRBJ2-2 for the parts outside the CDR3, the full variable domain is GAGVSQSPRYKVAKRGQDVALRCDPISGHVSLFWYQQALGQGPEFLTYFQNEAQLDKSGLPSDRFFAERPEGSVSTLKIQRTQQEDSAVYLCASSLGQGLGELFFGEGSRLTVL.